This TCR beta chain comes out of a study of T cells after yellow fever vaccination. Per the germline V gene, CDR1 is LGHDT and CDR2 is YNNKEL (reference sequence). CDR3 length equals 14 residues. Between the trimmed V and J ends, which lost 5 bases and 2 bases, there was a span of 12 bases. Template-switching 5'RACE yielded the TCR cDNA; a universal primer site and UMIs were added in the process. TCRdb passed the 5' RACE reads through MiXCR, listing each CDR3 protein once. The sample lists a few hundred thousand distinct CDR3 sequences, roughly 17% seen once, with around 16% in the top ten. Study-level results: Repertoires obtained by FACS sorting could include abundant clonotypes that entered as contaminants from the bulk population.

This clonotype has just a few counts. Antigen specificity is unknown. The V and J genes are TRBV3-1 and TRBJ2-5, with D tentatively TRBD1 or TRBD2 (5 bases each). This receptor was taken from a man in his late teens or twenties who received the YFV17D yellow fever vaccine. Here the sequenced sample was PBMCs, taken less than 6 days after the first yellow fever vaccination. The chain's CDR3 is CASSTSGAQETQYF. The CDR3 DNA follows: TGTGCCAGCAGCACCTCCGGGGCTCAAGAGACCCAGTACTTC.